The rows below give T cell receptor beta chains drawn from one sample of a study of shared clonotypes between healthy human individuals. Libraries were prepared by immunoSEQ multiplex PCR; TCRdb keeps only in-frame clonotypes and omits some of them. The table lists 550,000 to 700,000 clones, 55% to 85% of them singletons. Specimen: memory CD4+ T cells sorted from blood. The receptors here all came from a woman aged 25 to 39 in good health. Both conserved end residues are part of each CDR3. A D gene is named only where the DNA matches it firmly.

V gene	D gene	CDR3 protein
TRBV6-1	TRBD2	CASSVQSGIVYNEQFF
TRBV2	.	CASSEEAQVGGGPQHF
TRBV5-1	.	CASSLNGDGTGELFF
TRBV5-8	.	CASSLPLTGGKAQHF
TRBV11-2	.	CASRSSPRVDTEAFF
TRBV7-3	.	CASSLAGTGGAFF
TRBV2	.	CASSERGQPQHF
TRBV6-1	.	CASIFSGTNQPQHF
TRBV18	.	CASSPAPQGPYEQYF
TRBV4-1	.	CASSQVRVWLANEKLFF
TRBV18	.	CASSPERMNTEAFF
TRBV10-3	TRBD2	CATALAETYEQYF
TRBV6-6	.	CASTIQGYGYTF
TRBV23-1	.	CASSQSPSNQPQHF
TRBV7-9	TRBD2	CASSVRTSGSLGEQFF
TRBV2	TRBD1	CASRPEATGITEAFF
TRBV19	.	CASSIFPGELFF